This TCR beta chain was captured by sequencing in a study of T cells in Graves' hyperthyroidism and ophthalmopathy. Whole-study results and caveats: Researchers report that a 13 V-J model separated ophthalmopathy from stable hyperthyroidism. The majority of expanded thyroid clonotypes above 0.001 also appeared in blood.

This clonotype has just a few counts. Its antigen is currently unknown. The source material, RNA transcripts, was used to amplify TCR beta CDR3 regions. In the first-round RT-PCR of the TCR CDR3, the HTBI primer set was used. TCRdb recomputed calls from the multiplex PCR reads with MiXCR, one row per CDR3 protein. The sample yields about 570,000 distinct CDR3 sequences, 40% to 55% seen once. CDR3 length: 13 residues. From germline, CDR1 is SNHLY and CDR2 FYNNEI. V was shortened by 7 bases and J by 5 bases, with 15 bases between the two germline ends. Uncontrolled infections, other autoimmune diseases, pregnancy or lactation led to exclusion of patients. Clinical symptoms, serum thyroxine, TRAb, thyroid ultrasound and orbital computed tomography established diagnosis.

The chain recombines TRBV2 with TRBJ2-7; D is uncertain. The sequenced sample consisted of peripheral blood or thyroid tissue (not recorded which). This clonotype originated in an adult woman with Graves' disease, either hyperthyroidism or ophthalmopathy (not recorded which). Here the CDR3 DNA reads TGTGCCAGCAAGTCTAGTTTTCCCAACGAGCAGTACTTC. This gives the protein CASKSSFPNEQYF.